This TCR beta chain was found in a study of blood T cell repertoires in COVID-19. This table comes from immunoSEQ multiplex PCR, and its TCRdb copy is limited to in-frame clones, with some not included. The repertoire holds about 120,000 clones, with about 80% as singletons. This CDR3 is built from 14 residues. Germline V gene sequence: CDR1 SNHLY, CDR2 FYNNEI. V was cut by 6 bases and J by 2 bases, with 12 bases left in between. The chain joins TRBV2 to TRBJ2-3; a weak D match, TRBD2 (5 bases). Sequences were obtained from peripheral blood. This clonotype was sampled from a woman of 80 years or more with acute or convalescent COVID-19. The CDR3 is CASRTGSPTDTQYF. The DNA for the CDR3 is TGTGCCAGCAGAACGGGGTCCCCCACAGATACGCAGTATTTT.